This TCR beta chain was observed in a study of blood T cell repertoires in COVID-19. On the study more broadly: COVID-19 samples from acute and convalescent phases originated in the United States, Italy and Spain.

Libraries were prepared by immunoSEQ multiplex PCR; TCRdb keeps only in-frame clonotypes and omits some of them. Of about 78,000 clones detected, 90% appear once; the ten largest clones hold around 0.97%. V shed 4 bases and J 4 bases; nucleotides not matched to a gene: 8. The CDR3 consists of 16 residues. The germline V gene has CDR1 SQVTM and CDR2 ANQGSEA. A few counts support this clone. The chain is built from TRBV29-1 and TRBJ2-2, with 11 bases fitting TRBD2. Sequences were obtained from peripheral blood. This clonotype originated in a woman in her forties or fifties in a cohort sampled during active COVID-19. CDR3 loop: CSVGGSGRDSTGELFF. The CDR3 DNA reads as TGCAGCGTTGGCGGTAGCGGGAGGGATAGCACCGGGGAGCTGTTTTTT.